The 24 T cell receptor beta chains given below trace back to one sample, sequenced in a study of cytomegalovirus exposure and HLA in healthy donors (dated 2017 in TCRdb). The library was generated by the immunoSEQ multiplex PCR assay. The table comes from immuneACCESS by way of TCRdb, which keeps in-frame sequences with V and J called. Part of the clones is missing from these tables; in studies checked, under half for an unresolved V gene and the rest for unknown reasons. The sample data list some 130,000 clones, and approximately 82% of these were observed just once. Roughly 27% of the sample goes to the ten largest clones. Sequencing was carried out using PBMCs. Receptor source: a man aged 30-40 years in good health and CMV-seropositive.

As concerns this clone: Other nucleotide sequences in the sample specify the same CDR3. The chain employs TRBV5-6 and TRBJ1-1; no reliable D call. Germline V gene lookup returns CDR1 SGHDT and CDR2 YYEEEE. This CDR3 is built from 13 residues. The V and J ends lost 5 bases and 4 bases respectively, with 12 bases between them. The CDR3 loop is CASSPRPGTEAFF. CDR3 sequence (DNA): TGTGCCAGCAGTCCGCGGCCGGGCACTGAAGCTTTCTTT.

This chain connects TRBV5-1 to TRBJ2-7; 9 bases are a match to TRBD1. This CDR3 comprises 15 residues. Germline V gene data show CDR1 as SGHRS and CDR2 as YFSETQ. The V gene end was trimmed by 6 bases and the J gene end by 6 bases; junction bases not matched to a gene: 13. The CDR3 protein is CASTPTPDRGSEQYF. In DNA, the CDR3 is TGCGCCAGCACCCCAACCCCGGACAGGGGAAGCGAGCAGTACTTC.

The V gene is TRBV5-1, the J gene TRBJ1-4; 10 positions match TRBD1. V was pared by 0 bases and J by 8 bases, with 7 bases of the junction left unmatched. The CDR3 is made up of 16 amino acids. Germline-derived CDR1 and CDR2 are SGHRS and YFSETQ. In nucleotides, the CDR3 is TGCGCCAGCAGCTTGGGGGACAGGGGTATAGAGGAAAAACTGTTTTTT. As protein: CASSLGDRGIEEKLFF.

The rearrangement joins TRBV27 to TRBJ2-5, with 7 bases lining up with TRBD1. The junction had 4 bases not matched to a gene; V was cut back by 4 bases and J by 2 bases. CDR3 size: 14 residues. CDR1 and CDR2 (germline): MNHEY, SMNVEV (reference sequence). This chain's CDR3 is CASSWTGGQETQYF. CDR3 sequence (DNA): TGTGCCAGCAGTTGGACAGGAGGACAAGAGACCCAGTACTTC.

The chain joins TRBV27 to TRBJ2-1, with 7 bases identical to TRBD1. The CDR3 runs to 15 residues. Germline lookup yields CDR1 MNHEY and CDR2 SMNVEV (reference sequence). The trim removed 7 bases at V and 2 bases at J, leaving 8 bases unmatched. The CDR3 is CASNTPGTAYNEQFF. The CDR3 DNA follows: TGTGCCAGCAATACGCCCGGGACAGCCTACAATGAGCAGTTCTTC.

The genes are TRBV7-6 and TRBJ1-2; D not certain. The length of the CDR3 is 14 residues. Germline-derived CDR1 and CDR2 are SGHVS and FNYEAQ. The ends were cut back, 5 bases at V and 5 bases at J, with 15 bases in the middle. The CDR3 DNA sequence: TGTGCCAGCAGCCCCCTAGGCCCCGAGTATGGCTACACCTTC. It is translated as CASSPLGPEYGYTF.

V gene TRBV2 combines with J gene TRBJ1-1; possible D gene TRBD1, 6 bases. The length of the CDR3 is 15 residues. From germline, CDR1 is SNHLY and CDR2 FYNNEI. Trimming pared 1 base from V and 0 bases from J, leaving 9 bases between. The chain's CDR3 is CASSEDQGMNTEAFF. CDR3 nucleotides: TGTGCCAGCAGTGAAGATCAGGGGATGAACACTGAAGCTTTCTTT. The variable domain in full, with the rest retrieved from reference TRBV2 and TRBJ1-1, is EPEVTQTPSHQVTQMGQEVILRCVPISNHLYFYWYRQILGQKVEFLVSFYNNEISEKSEIFDDQFSVERPDGSNFTLKIRSTKLEDSAMYFCASSEDQGMNTEAFFGQGTRLTVV.

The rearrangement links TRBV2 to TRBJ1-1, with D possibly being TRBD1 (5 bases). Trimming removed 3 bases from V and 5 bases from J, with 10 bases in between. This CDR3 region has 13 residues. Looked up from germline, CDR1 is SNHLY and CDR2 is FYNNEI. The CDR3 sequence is CASSDQGWTEAFF. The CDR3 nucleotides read TGTGCCAGCAGTGACCAGGGTTGGACTGAAGCTTTCTTT.

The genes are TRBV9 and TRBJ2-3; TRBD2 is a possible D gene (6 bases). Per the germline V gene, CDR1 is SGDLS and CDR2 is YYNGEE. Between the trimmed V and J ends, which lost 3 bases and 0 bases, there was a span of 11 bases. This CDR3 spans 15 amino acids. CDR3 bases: TGTGCCAGCAGCGCGGGGGACGGTAGCACAGATACGCAGTATTTT. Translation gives CASSAGDGSTDTQYF.

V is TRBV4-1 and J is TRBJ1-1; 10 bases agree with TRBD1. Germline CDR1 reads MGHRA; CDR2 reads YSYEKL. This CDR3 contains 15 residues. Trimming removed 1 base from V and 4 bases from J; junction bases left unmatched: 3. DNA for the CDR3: TGCGCCAGCAGCCAAGTGACAGGGGGCGGCACTGAAGCTTTCTTT. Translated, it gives CASSQVTGGGTEAFF.

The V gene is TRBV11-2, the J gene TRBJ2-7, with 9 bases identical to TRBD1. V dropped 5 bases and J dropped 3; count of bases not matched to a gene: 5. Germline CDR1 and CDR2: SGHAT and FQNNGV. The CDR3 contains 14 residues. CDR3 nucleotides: TGTGCCAGCAGCGCCAGACAGGGGGGCTACGAGCAGTACTTC. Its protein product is CASSARQGGYEQYF.

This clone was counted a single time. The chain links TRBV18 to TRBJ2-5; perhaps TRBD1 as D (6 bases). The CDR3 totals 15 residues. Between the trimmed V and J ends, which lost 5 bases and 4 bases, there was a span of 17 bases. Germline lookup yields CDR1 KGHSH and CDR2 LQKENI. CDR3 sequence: CASSVRGQGIETQYF. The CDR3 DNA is TGTGCCAGCTCAGTCCGCGGGCAGGGGATAGAGACCCAGTACTTC. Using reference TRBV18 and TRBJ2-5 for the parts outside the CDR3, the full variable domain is NAGVMQNPRHLVRRRGQEARLRCSPMKGHSHVYWYRQLPEEGLKFMVYLQKENIIDESGMPKERFSAEFPKEGPSILRIQQVVRGDSAAYFCASSVRGQGIETQYFGPGTRLLVL.

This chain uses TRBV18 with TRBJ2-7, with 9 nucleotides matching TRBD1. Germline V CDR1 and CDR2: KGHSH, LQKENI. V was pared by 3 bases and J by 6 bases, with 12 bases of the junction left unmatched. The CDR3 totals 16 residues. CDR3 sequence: CASSPLDRGGGGEQYF. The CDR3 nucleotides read TGTGCCAGCTCACCTTTGGACAGGGGTGGAGGGGGCGAGCAGTACTTC.

The CDR3 here is CASSYGTGYEQYF. CDR3 bases: TGTGCCAGCAGTTACGGGACAGGCTACGAGCAGTACTTC. The chain employs TRBV6-6 and TRBJ2-7; 8 nucleotides match TRBD1. CDR3 length: 13 residues. The V segment lost 2 bases and the J segment 3 bases; nucleotides outside the gene matches: 0. The germline gives CDR1 MNHNY, CDR2 SVGAGI (reference sequence).

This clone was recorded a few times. The CDR3 DNA is TGTGCCAGCAGCCCAGTACAGGGGGAACAAGAGACCCAGTACTTC. Translation gives CASSPVQGEQETQYF. This chain links TRBV7-6 with TRBJ2-5; TRBD1 matches 8 bases. Germline-derived CDR1 and CDR2 are SGHVS and FNYEAQ. V lost 5 bases, J lost 2 bases, and 7 bases stayed unmatched. The CDR3 spans 15 residues.

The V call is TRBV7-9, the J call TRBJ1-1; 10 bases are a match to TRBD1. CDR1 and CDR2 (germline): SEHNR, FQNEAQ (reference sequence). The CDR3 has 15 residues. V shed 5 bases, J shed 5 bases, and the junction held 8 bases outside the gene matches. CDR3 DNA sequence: TGTGCCAGCAGCCCCGGACAGGGGGGACGGACTGAAGCTTTCTTT. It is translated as CASSPGQGGRTEAFF.

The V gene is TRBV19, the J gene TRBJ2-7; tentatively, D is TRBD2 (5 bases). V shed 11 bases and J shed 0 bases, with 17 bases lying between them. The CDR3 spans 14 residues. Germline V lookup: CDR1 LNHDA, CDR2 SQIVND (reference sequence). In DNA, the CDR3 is TGTGCCGCTAAGGCGGGCCACCTCTCCTACGAGCAGTACTTC. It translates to CAAKAGHLSYEQYF.

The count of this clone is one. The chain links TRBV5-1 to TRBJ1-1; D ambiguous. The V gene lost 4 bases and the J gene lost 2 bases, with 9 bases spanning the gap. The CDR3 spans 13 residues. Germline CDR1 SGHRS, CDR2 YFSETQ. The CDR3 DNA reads TGCGCCAGCAGCCTCCAGTCTAACACTGAAGCTTTCTTT. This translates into CASSLQSNTEAFF.

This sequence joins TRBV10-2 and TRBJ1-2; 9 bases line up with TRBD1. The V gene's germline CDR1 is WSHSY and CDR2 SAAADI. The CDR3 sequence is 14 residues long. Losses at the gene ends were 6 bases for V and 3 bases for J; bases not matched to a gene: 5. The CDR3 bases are TGCGCCAGCAGGGAAACAGGGGGCGACTATGGCTACACCTTC. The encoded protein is CASRETGGDYGYTF.

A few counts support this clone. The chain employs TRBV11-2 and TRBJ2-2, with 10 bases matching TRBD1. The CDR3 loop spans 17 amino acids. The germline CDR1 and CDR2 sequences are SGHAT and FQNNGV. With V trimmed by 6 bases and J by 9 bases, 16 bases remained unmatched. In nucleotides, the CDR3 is TGTGCCAGCAGACCCCGGGGGACAGGGGAGACGAGTAGGGAGCTGTTTTTT. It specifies CASRPRGTGETSRELFF.

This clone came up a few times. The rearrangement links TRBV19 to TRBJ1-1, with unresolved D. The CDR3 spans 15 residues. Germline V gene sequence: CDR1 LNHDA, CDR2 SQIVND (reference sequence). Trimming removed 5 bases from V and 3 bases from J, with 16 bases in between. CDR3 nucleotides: TGTGCCAGTAGTGCCCCCCTCCGCGGGTACACTGAAGCTTTCTTT. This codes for CASSAPLRGYTEAFF.

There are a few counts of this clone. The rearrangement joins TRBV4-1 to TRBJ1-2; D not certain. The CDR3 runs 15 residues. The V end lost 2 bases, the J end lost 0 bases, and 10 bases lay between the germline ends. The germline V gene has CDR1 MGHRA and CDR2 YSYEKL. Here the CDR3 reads CASSQSETSNYGYTF. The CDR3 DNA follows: TGCGCCAGCAGCCAATCAGAGACTTCTAACTATGGCTACACCTTC.

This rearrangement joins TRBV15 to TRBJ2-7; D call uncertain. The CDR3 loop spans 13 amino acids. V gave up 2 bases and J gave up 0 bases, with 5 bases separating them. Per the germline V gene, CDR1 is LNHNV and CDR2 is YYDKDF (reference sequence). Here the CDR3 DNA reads TGTGCCACCAGCAGAACAAACTCCTACGAGCAGTACTTC. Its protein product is CATSRTNSYEQYF.

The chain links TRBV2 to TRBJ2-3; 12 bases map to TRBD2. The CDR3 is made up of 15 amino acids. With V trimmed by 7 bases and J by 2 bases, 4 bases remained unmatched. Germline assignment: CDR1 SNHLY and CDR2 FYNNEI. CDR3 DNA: TGTGCCAGCATACTAGCGGGGGGAAACACAGATACGCAGTATTTT. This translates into CASILAGGNTDTQYF.